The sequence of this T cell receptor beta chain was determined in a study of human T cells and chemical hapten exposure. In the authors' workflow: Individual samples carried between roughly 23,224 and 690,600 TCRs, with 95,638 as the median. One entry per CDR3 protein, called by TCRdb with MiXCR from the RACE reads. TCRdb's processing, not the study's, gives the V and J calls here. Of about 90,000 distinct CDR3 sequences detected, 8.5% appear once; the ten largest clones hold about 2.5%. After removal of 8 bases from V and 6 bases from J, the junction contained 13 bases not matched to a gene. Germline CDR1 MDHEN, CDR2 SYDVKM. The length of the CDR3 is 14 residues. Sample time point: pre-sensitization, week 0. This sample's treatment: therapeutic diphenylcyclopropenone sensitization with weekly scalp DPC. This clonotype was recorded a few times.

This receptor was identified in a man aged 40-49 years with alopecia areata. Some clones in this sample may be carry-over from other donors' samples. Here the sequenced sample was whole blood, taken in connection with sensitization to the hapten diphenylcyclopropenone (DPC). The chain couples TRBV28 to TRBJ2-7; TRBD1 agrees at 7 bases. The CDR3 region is CASSTGALGGEQYF. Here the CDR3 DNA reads TGTGCCAGCTCTACAGGGGCCCTTGGGGGCGAGCAGTACTTC.